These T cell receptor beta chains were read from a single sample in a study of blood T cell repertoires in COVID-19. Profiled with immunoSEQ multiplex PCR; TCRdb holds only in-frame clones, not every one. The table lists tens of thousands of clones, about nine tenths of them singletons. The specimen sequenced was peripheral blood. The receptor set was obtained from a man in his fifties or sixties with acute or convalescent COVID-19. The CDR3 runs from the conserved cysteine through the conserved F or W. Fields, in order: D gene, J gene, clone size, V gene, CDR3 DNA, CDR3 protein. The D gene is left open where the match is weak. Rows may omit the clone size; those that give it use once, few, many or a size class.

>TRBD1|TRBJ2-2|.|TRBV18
TGTGCCAGCTCATCGGGCACAGGGGACACCGGGGAGCTGTTTTTT
CASSSGTGDTGELFF
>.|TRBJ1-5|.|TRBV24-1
TGTGCCACCAGTGACGGACAGTCAGGCAATCAGCCCCAGCATTTT
CATSDGQSGNQPQHF
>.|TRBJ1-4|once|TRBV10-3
TGTGCCATCAGTGAAGGGGTTAATGAAAAACTGTTTTTT
CAISEGVNEKLFF
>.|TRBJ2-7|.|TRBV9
TGTGCCAGCAGCGTACGGACTTTAGGGGAGCAGTACTTC
CASSVRTLGEQYF
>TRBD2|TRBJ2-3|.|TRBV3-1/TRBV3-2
TGTGCCAGCAGCCGAATGACTAGCGGGAGTTTGGATACGCAGTATTTT
CASSRMTSGSLDTQYF
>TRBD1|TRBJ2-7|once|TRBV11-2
TGTGCCAGCAGCTTCGGCGGCAGGGGGTACGAGCAGTACTTC
CASSFGGRGYEQYF
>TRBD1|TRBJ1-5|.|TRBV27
TGTGCCAGCAGTCCAACAGGGGCCAATCAGCCCCAGCATTTT
CASSPTGANQPQHF
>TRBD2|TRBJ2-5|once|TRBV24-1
TGTGCCACCAGTGATCCAGGACTAGCGGGAGCTCAAGAGACCCAGTACTTC
CATSDPGLAGAQETQYF
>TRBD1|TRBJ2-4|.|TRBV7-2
TGTGCCAGCAGCTTGACAGGGGGCGCCTCCAAAAACATTCAGTACTTC
CASSLTGGASKNIQYF
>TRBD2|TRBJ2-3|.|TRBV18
TGTGCCAGCTCACCGGGAGCTAGCGGGGCCACAGATACGCAGTATTTT
CASSPGASGATDTQYF
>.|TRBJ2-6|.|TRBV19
TGTGCCAGTAGTAGGGGGGACGCTGGGGCCAACGTCCTGACTTTC
CASSRGDAGANVLTF
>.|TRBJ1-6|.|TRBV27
TGTGCCAGCAGCCGAGGGGGTCCTAATTCACCCCTCCACTTT
CASSRGGPNSPLHF
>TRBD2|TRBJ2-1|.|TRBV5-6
TGTGCCAGCAGCTTGGTGCCTAGCGGGAGTAATGAGCAGTTCTTC
CASSLVPSGSNEQFF
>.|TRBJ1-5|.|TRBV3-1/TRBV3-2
TGTGCCAGCAGCCAATCAAATAGCAATCAGCCCCAGCATTTT
CASSQSNSNQPQHF
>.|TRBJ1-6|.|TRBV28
TGTGCCAGCAGATGGGGGCGTACCCTGGGCAATTCACCCCTCCACTTT
CASRWGRTLGNSPLHF
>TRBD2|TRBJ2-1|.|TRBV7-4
TGTGCCAGCAGCTTACAATATGTAGCGGGACCTTACAATGAGCAGTTCTTC
CASSLQYVAGPYNEQFF
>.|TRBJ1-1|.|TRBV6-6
TGTGCCAGCAGTTACCCAGGGGCATTAAACACTGAAGCTTTCTTT
CASSYPGALNTEAFF
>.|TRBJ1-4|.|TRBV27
TGTGCCAGCAGTCTACGCCCCCCCCTTACCAGCGTAAATGAAAAACTGTTTTTT
CASSLRPPLTSVNEKLFF
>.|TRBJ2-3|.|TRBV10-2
TGCGCCAGCAGTCCAAGCGGAGTCGACCCGGCCACAGATACGCAGTATTTT
CASSPSGVDPATDTQYF
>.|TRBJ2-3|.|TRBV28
TGTGCCAGCAGTTTGCGGTTAGATACGCAGTATTTT
CASSLRLDTQYF
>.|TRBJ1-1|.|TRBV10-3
TGTGCCATCAGTGGGGGGGGATGGGGCACTGAAGCTTTCTTT
CAISGGGWGTEAFF
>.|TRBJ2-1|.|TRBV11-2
TGTGCCAGCTCGGCCCTAGCCTACAATGAGCAGTTCTTC
CASSALAYNEQFF
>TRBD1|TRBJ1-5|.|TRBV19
TGTGCCAGTAGTGGATCTGGGACAGGGGACAGGCAGCCCCAGCATTTT
CASSGSGTGDRQPQHF
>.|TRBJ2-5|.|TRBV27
TGTGCCAGCAGTTTAACTCGCCAAGAGACCCAGTACTTC
CASSLTRQETQYF
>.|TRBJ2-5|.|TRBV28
TGTGCCAGCAGTTTAGGGGCGAGTGGGGGACATGGGAAGACCCAGTACTTC
CASSLGASGGHGKTQYF
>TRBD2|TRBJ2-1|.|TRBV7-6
TGTGCCAGCAGCCCTCGGCCTAGCGGGAGCTCCTACAATGAGCAGTTCTTC
CASSPRPSGSSYNEQFF
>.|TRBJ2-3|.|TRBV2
TGTGCCAGCAAGCGCAGATTGACAGATACGCAGTATTTT
CASKRRLTDTQYF
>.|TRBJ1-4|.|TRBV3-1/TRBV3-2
TGTGCCAGCAGCCTAGAGGGGGGGCTCTCTAATGAAAAACTGTTTTTT
CASSLEGGLSNEKLFF
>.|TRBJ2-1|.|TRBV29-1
TGCAGCGCTGGGGGGCAGGGAGGGACCTACAATGAGCAGTTCTTC
CSAGGQGGTYNEQFF
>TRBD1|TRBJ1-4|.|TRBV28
TGTGCCAGCAGCGGGGGGGGACAGCATAATGAAAAACTGTTTTTT
CASSGGGQHNEKLFF
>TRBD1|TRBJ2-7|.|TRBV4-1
TGCGCCAGCAGCCAAGGTCTGGGACAGGGCCACGAGCAGTACTTC
CASSQGLGQGHEQYF
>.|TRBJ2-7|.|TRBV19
TGTGCCAGTAGTATAGCACAGGCTGACTCCTACGAGCAGTACTTC
CASSIAQADSYEQYF
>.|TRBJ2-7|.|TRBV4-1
TGCGCCAGCAGCCAACAGGGGATCTCCTACGAGCAGTACTTC
CASSQQGISYEQYF
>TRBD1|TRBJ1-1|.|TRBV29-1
TGCAGCGTTGAAAGGGCAGGGGGGAACACTGAAGCTTTCTTT
CSVERAGGNTEAFF
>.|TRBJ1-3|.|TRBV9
TGTGCCAGCAGCGTAGGTCCAGGGCCCTCTGGAAACACCATATATTTT
CASSVGPGPSGNTIYF
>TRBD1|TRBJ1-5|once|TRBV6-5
TGTGCCAGCAGGGGGGGACAGGGCGGTCAGCCCCAGCATTTT
CASRGGQGGQPQHF
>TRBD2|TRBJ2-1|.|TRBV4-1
TGCGCCAGCAGCCAAGAGTCTAGCGGCAGCAATGAGCAGTTCTTC
CASSQESSGSNEQFF
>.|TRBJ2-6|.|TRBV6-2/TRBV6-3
TGTGCCAGCAGTTACCTCACAGGCTCTGGGGCCAACGTCCTGACTTTC
CASSYLTGSGANVLTF
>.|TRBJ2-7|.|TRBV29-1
TGCAGCGTTGAAGATCTAGAGAGAAGCTACGAGCAGTACTTC
CSVEDLERSYEQYF
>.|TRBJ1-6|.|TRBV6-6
TGTGCCAGCAGTTACTCCCTAAATTCACCCCTCCACTTT
CASSYSLNSPLHF
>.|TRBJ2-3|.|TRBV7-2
TGTGCCAGCAGCTGGGACACCACAGATACGCAGTATTTT
CASSWDTTDTQYF
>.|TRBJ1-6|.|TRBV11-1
TGTGCCAGCAGCTTAGGGAGGGATAATTCACCCCTCCACTTT
CASSLGRDNSPLHF
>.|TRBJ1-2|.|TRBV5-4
TGTGCCAGCAGCTTGTGGGCGGGAATTATGGGCTACACCTTC
CASSLWAGIMGYTF
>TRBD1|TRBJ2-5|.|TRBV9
TGTGCCAGCAGCGTACAGGGGGCCAGGGAGACCCAGTACTTC
CASSVQGARETQYF
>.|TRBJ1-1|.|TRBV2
TGTGCCAGCAGACCGGGACACATCATGAACACTGAAGCTTTCTTT
CASRPGHIMNTEAFF
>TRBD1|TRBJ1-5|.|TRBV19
TGTGCCAGTAGTAACCAGGGGGGATACGGCCAGCCCCAGCATTTT
CASSNQGGYGQPQHF
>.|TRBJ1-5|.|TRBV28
TGTGCCAGCTCAAGAGGGAGTCAGCCCCAGCATTTT
CASSRGSQPQHF
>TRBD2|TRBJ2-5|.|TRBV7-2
TGTGCCAGCAGCTTAGCGTTTAGCGGGGGGGCGGAGACCCAGTACTTC
CASSLAFSGGAETQYF
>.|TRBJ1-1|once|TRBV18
TGTGCCAGCTCCCCAGACAGGCTGAACACTGAAGCTTTCTTT
CASSPDRLNTEAFF
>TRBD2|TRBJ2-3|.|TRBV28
TGTGCCAGCACTAAGGGTAGCGGGAGGAGCACAGATACGCAGTATTTT
CASTKGSGRSTDTQYF